The 21 T cell receptor beta chains given below trace back to one sample, sequenced in a study of T cells after yellow fever vaccination. TCRdb reanalysed the 5' RACE reads using MiXCR and keeps one entry per CDR3 protein. The sample contains about 47,000 distinct CDR3 sequences, roughly 7.5% of which appear only once. Sequencing used CD8+ T cells sorted from PBMCs, obtained approximately 16 days after the first yellow fever vaccination. The receptors shown here come from a man between 18 and 35 years old who received the YFV17D yellow fever vaccine.

This clonotype was seen at least ten times. The chain recombines TRBV5-1 with TRBJ2-5; 8 bases agree with TRBD1. The J segment lost 4 bases and the V segment lost 4 bases, leaving 6 bases of the junction unmatched. CDR3 length equals 14 residues. The germline V gene has CDR1 SGHRS and CDR2 YFSETQ. CDR3 nucleotide sequence: TGCGCCAGCAGCACCGGGACAGGATCAGAGACCCAGTACTTC. Translated: CASSTGTGSETQYF. The entire variable domain, with the rest obtained from reference TRBV5-1 and TRBJ2-5, is as follows: KAGVTQTPRYLIKTRGQQVTLSCSPISGHRSVSWYQQTPGQGLQFLFEYFSETQRNKGNFPGRFSGRQFSNSRSEMNVSTLELGDSALYLCASSTGTGSETQYFGPGTRLLVL.

This clonotype is judged large. The CDR3 DNA is TGTGCCAGCAGCCCTGGGTATGAGCAGTTCTTC. Translation: CASSPGYEQFF. The chain employs TRBV7-6 and TRBJ2-1; D not resolved. This CDR3 comprises 11 residues. Germline-derived CDR1 and CDR2 are SGHVS and FNYEAQ. V gave up 5 bases and J gave up 8 bases, with 7 bases separating them.

There are many counts of this clonotype. The chain uses TRBV4-3 and TRBJ2-2; D possibly corresponds to TRBD1 (5 bases). CDR1 is LGHNA, CDR2 YSLEER, per germline. This CDR3 is built from 18 residues. Trimming removed 1 base from V and 0 bases from J, with 15 bases in between. In DNA form, the CDR3 reads TGCGCCAGCAGCCAAGGGGATGTACAGGACACGAACACCGGGGAGCTGTTTTTT. Encoded protein: CASSQGDVQDTNTGELFF.

Many counts were recorded for this clonotype. This chain joins TRBV5-1 and TRBJ2-1; D gene unclear. The CDR3 has 12 residues. Germline V gene sequence: CDR1 SGHRS, CDR2 YFSETQ. Trimming stripped 0 bases from V and 6 bases from J, with 4 bases between. CDR3 loop: CASSLGFNEQFF. The CDR3 DNA reads TGCGCCAGCAGCTTGGGTTTCAATGAGCAGTTCTTC.

This clonotype was observed at least ten times. The V gene is TRBV7-2, the J gene TRBJ1-1; D call uncertain. This CDR3 comprises 15 residues. Germline V CDR1 and CDR2: SGHTA, FQGNSA. V lost 4 bases and J lost 4, with 16 bases in between. As DNA, the CDR3 is TGTGCCAGCAGCTCCGCGGGAGTCCCCGGCACTGAAGCTTTCTTT. Protein sequence: CASSSAGVPGTEAFF.

This clonotype was seen repeatedly, ten times or more. The J gene is TRBJ1-2, the V gene TRBV9, with a weak D call TRBD1 (6 bases). Germline V gene lookup returns CDR1 SGDLS and CDR2 YYNGEE. The V end was cut by 0 bases, the J end by 2 bases, with 14 bases between. The CDR3 is made up of 16 amino acids. CDR3 protein: CASSVDGGQGNYGYTF. The CDR3 DNA is TGTGCCAGCAGCGTAGATGGGGGCCAGGGAAACTATGGCTACACCTTC.

This clonotype was counted between two and nine times. The V and J genes are TRBV7-6 and TRBJ2-3, with a tentative D call TRBD1 (6 bases). CDR1 and CDR2 (germline): SGHVS, FNYEAQ. V was cut by 2 bases and J by 4 bases, with 16 bases left in between. This CDR3 has 16 amino acids. The CDR3 spells CASSLRGTGISDTQYF. In nucleotides, the CDR3 is TGTGCCAGCAGCTTAAGAGGTACAGGGATTTCAGATACGCAGTATTTT.

The table lists this clonotype with many counts. The chain is built from TRBV2 and TRBJ2-3; TRBD1 might be the D (6 bases). This CDR3 comprises 12 residues. With 6 bases removed from V and 6 bases from J, the gap between germline ends came to 10 bases. Germline V lookup: CDR1 SNHLY, CDR2 FYNNEI. CDR3 protein: CASREDSDTQYF. The CDR3 DNA reads TGTGCCAGCAGGGAGGACAGTGATACGCAGTATTTT.

This clonotype was observed at least ten times. The chain combines TRBV7-2 with TRBJ2-1; D gene uncertain. Germline CDR1 reads SGHTA; CDR2 reads FQGNSA. The V and J ends lost 1 base and 5 bases respectively, with 9 bases between them. The CDR3 extends over 14 amino acids. CDR3 amino acids: CASSLGPQHNEQFF. Here the CDR3 DNA reads TGTGCCAGCAGCTTAGGGCCACAGCACAATGAGCAGTTCTTC. The whole variable domain, remainder taken from reference TRBV7-2 and TRBJ2-1, is GAGVSQSPSNKVTEKGKDVELRCDPISGHTALYWYRQSLGQGLEFLIYFQGNSAPDKSGLPSDRFSAERTGGSVSTLTIQRTQQEDSAVYLCASSLGPQHNEQFFGPGTRLTVL.

V gene TRBV10-3 combines with J gene TRBJ1-2, with 8 bases matching TRBD1. The germline CDR1 and CDR2 sequences are ENHRY and SYGVKD. The V gene end was trimmed by 7 bases and the J gene end by 8 bases; junction bases not matched to a gene: 15. This CDR3 region has 15 residues. For the CDR3, the DNA is TGTGCCATCACCGCCATCTCGACAGGGGCCAACGGCTACACCTTC. It encodes CAITAISTGANGYTF.

V gene TRBV5-4 combines with J gene TRBJ2-3; D gene uncertain. V was pared by 4 bases and J by 2 bases, with 11 bases between. The CDR3 totals 14 residues. Germline CDR1 and CDR2: SGHNT and YYREEE (reference sequence). In nucleotides, the CDR3 is TGTGCCAGCAGCCAATCCCGGGTCACAGATACGCAGTATTTT. Its translation is CASSQSRVTDTQYF.

As concerns this clonotype: A much larger clone lies a single base off, so this may be a read error. V gene TRBV6-5 combines with J gene TRBJ2-3, with D hard to call. CDR3 length: 13 residues. Deletions cut 3 bases from V and 4 bases from J, with 8 bases between. CDR1 is MNHEY, CDR2 SVGAGI, per germline. The CDR3 here is CASSYFGADTQYF. The CDR3 DNA is TGTGCCAGCAGTTATTTCGGAGCAGATACGCAGTATTTT.

In its sample, this clonotype was seen many times. The genes are TRBV7-9 and TRBJ1-4, with a weak D call TRBD1 (6 bases). Looked up from germline, CDR1 is SEHNR and CDR2 is FQNEAQ (reference sequence). Trimming pared 1 base from V and 2 bases from J, leaving 17 bases between. The CDR3 has 18 amino acids. CDR3 sequence: CASSLEGGGYDTNEKLFF. In DNA form, the CDR3 reads TGTGCCAGCAGCTTAGAAGGAGGGGGTTACGATACTAATGAAAAACTGTTTTTT.

This clonotype has at least ten counts. The chain is built from TRBV9 and TRBJ2-5, with a possible D match to TRBD2 (6 bases). Germline values: CDR1 SGDLS, CDR2 YYNGEE. The CDR3 is 15 amino acids. V was trimmed by 2 bases and J by 5 bases, leaving 16 bases between them. CDR3: CASSVMAGTKETQYF. In nucleotides, the CDR3 is TGTGCCAGCAGCGTGATGGCGGGGACGAAGGAGACCCAGTACTTC.

This clonotype has a count of ten or more. The V call is TRBV6-2 or TRBV6-3, the J call TRBJ2-7; 7 positions agree with TRBD1. Germline CDR1 is MNHEY and CDR2 is SVGEGT. This CDR3 is built from 15 residues. V lost 6 bases and J lost 6; bases outside the gene matches: 14. The CDR3 DNA follows: TGTGCCAGCAGGGAGCAGACAGGGAGCTTTCTCGAGCAGTACTTC. Translation gives CASREQTGSFLEQYF.

This clonotype was counted at least ten times. V gene TRBV5-1 combines with J gene TRBJ1-2; D is uncertain. The CDR3 runs to 18 residues. Germline V gene sequence: CDR1 SGHRS, CDR2 YFSETQ. Trimming left V 0 bases short and J 2 bases short, with 20 bases between. CDR3 in DNA: TGCGCCAGCAGCTTGGAAGTAGTGCCGGCCAGAAAAAACTATGGCTACACCTTC. Translating it yields CASSLEVVPARKNYGYTF.

This clonotype was seen repeatedly, ten times or more. The rearrangement links TRBV7-6 to TRBJ2-7, with 7 nucleotides matching TRBD2. The V and J ends lost 4 bases and 2 bases, in that order; junction bases with no gene match: 5. The germline V gene encodes CDR1 SGHVS and CDR2 FNYEAQ. This CDR3 contains 14 residues. CDR3 nucleotide sequence: TGTGCCAGCAGCTCGGATCGGGGGGCCTACGAGCAGTACTTC. This gives the protein CASSSDRGAYEQYF.

J is TRBJ2-2 and V is TRBV12-3 or TRBV12-4; no reliable D call. This CDR3 has 13 residues. V lost 6 bases, J lost 6 bases, and 11 bases lay in between. The DNA of the CDR3 is TGTGCCAGCAGCCCGGGTGGGCCCGGGGAGCTGTTTTTT. Amino acid sequence: CASSPGGPGELFF.

This clonotype came up a few times. The rearrangement links TRBV12-3 or TRBV12-4 to TRBJ1-1; a possible D gene is TRBD1 (5 bases). The germline V and J ends were trimmed by 1 base and 12 bases, with 18 bases remaining between them. The length of the CDR3 is 14 residues. The CDR3 here is CASSLVQEGRVPFF. The CDR3 nucleotides are TGTGCCAGCAGTTTAGTTCAGGAGGGGAGGGTGCCTTTCTTT.

The sample holds many counts of this clonotype. CDR3 sequence (DNA): TGTGCCAGCAGACCCTGGGGGGGTCACGAGCAGTACGTC. Translating gives CASRPWGGHEQYV. The V call is TRBV6-1, the J call TRBJ2-7; 7 bases line up with TRBD2. The CDR3 has 13 amino acids. V lost 6 bases to trimming and J lost 5 bases; unmatched junction nucleotides: 7. Germline V CDR1 and CDR2: MNHNS, SASEGT.

As for this clonotype: The junction differs from germline at one of its ends, possibly a read error. V gene TRBV3-1 combines with J gene TRBJ2-3; no clear D gene. Germline CDR1 reads LGHDT; CDR2 reads YNNKEL (reference sequence). The CDR3 has 17 residues. As DNA, the CDR3 is TGTGCCACCAGCCAGCAGGTCGCATCGCAAAGCACAGATACGCAGTATTTT. Translating gives CATSQQVASQSTDTQYF.